This entry features one T cell receptor (beta chain) sequence. This receptor's antigen is unknown. The record has no base qualities; no much larger clone is one base away. Using the deep immunoSEQ assay, TCR CDR3 regions were amplified from genomic DNA by multiplex PCR. For each cell subset, the extracted genomic DNA was distributed evenly across all wells of several immunoSEQ 96-well plates, and each plate served as one replicate. Each replicate PCR for sorted subsets received about 210 ng genomic DNA, equal to roughly 29,000 T cell genomes. Purified libraries were measured with a Qubit 3.0 fluorometer, size-checked on a Bioanalyzer 2100, and measured again with the KAPA Library Quantification kit. Every immunoSEQ 96-well plate was sequenced on a separate single-read 150-cycle Illumina NextSeq 550 flow cell. Per the authors' processing: Because the immunoSEQ output included only junctional sequences and no quality scores, the filtering could not be the same as the filtering used for full-length reads. To assign V/J genes and CDR3, sequences were annotated against IMGT germline references using PyIR, a Python wrapper for IgBLAST v1.9. Reads were filtered out if the reads had weak V/J assignments (E-value above 1e-6), no CDR3, stop codons, out-of-frame junctions, or ambiguous translated residues. V3J clonotypes were defined as sequences sharing the same inferred V gene, J gene, and CDR3 amino acid sequence. Percentage overlap between repertoires was calculated by dividing the number of shared unique clonotypes by the size of the smaller repertoire. Three approaches were used to assess repertoire richness: RTK rarefaction, the Chao1 estimator, and Recon v2.1 estimates of unobserved clonotypes. For all TCRbeta clonotypes obtained by the gDNA method from a handful of donors, generation probabilities were computed with OLGA. This is the immuneACCESS table as TCRdb keeps it, with only in-frame sequences that have V and J called. A part of the clones is gone; compared with another copy, unresolved V genes explain less than half, and the rest is unexplained. V and J calls and clone size are those listed in that table; D and trimming were worked out from the DNA. The sample records about 2.2 million clones, just over 90% of which are singletons. The ten largest clonotypes hold under 2% of the sample.

This entry is derived from a study of shared clonotypes between healthy human individuals (dated by TCRdb to about 2020). About the full investigation: The cohort comprised two women and a few men aged 18 to 49 years. To estimate repertoire size and how much clonotypes are shared between individuals, the study performed deep sequencing of blood TCR repertoires from about five healthy adults. For each donor, three plates each were used for CD4 naive and CD4 memory, two plates were used for CD8 naive, and one plate was used for CD8 memory. To increase sequencing depth and limit assay-specific biases, TCR repertoire library preparation and sequencing were carried out by different laboratories using diverse techniques. Per donor, leukapheresis produced somewhere between about 0.9 and 9.5 billion PBMCs.

CD8 naive samples consisted of CD45RO-negative cells that were positively selected for CCR7, yielding a CD45RA+CCR7+ population without TemRA cells. Donors were healthy HIV-negative adults with no recently reported acute infections or vaccinations. Every donor was a Caucasian adult living in Nashville, Tennessee, USA. Blood was collected by leukapheresis, and PBMCs were isolated by Ficoll-Histopaque density gradient centrifugation and then cryopreserved in liquid nitrogen vapor phase. Purity and quantity of every magnetically sorted T cell population were checked by analytical flow cytometry. From each sorted fraction, genomic DNA was isolated and quantified by UV absorbance on a Nanodrop 2000c. Overall study results and their limits: Compared with non-shared clonotypes, the clonotypes found in all four sorted-subset donors had higher generation probabilities. Sampling was restricted to blood, and TCR repertoires in tissue are likely to differ from TCR repertoires in blood. Because the study included a small number of donors, the genetic and exposure-history diversity represented was limited. Pairwise subsampling led to the expectation that sequencing depth would affect the degree of clonotype sharing among donors. Sharing across a handful of donors was observed for around 5% of naive CD4, 3.5% of naive CD8, 2.3% of memory CD4, and about 0.4% of memory CD8 clonotypes. Naive subsets generally had larger estimated clonotype richness than memory subsets. Rarefaction of sorted-subset datasets indicated incomplete sequencing despite the large sequencing depth.

CDR1 MNHEY and CDR2 SVGAGI were looked up in the germline V gene. There are 15 amino acids in the CDR3, from cysteine to phenylalanine inclusive. Just the 45-base CDR3 DNA is kept, in frame starting at base 1. Deletion took 2 bases off V and 4 bases off J, with a span of 14 bases between the germline ends. This chain is built from TRBV6-5 and TRBJ1-2; a tentative D call is TRBD1 (6 bases match). The sequenced sample was naive CD8+ T cells from PBMCs. The label giving this sample's cell subset or site can be read as: CD45RA+CCR7+. The receptor was derived from a man aged 18-30 years in good health. Some clones in this sample may be carry-over from other donors' samples. Read as DNA, the sequence is TGTGCCAGCAGTTACATCGGGGGCTCAATCTATGGCTACACCTTC. The translation is CASSYIGGSIYGYTF.